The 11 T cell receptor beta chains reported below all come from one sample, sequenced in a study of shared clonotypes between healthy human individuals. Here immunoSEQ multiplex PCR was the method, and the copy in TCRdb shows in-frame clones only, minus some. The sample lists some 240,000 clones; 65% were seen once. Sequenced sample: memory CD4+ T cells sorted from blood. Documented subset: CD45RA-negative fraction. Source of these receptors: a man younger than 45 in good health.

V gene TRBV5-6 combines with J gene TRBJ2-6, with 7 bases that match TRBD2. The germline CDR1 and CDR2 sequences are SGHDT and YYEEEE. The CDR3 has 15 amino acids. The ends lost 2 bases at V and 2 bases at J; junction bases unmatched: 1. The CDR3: CASSFRGAGANVLTF. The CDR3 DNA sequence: TGTGCCAGCAGCTTTCGGGGGGCTGGGGCCAACGTCCTGACTTTC.

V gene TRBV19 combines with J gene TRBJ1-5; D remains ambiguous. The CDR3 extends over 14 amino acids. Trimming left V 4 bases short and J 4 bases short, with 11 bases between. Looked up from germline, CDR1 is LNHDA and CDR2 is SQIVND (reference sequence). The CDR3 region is CASSSLGSNQPQHF. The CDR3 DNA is TGTGCCAGTAGTAGTCTGGGTTCGAATCAGCCCCAGCATTTT.

CDR3 nucleotides: TGTGCCAGCAGCTTAGTCGGGACAGGGTTCTACGAGCAGTACTTC. Translated, it gives CASSLVGTGFYEQYF. V usage is TRBV7-2 and J usage is TRBJ2-7; TRBD1 agrees at 9 bases. CDR1 SGHTA and CDR2 FQGNSA come from the germline V gene. The CDR3 is made up of 15 amino acids. The trim removed 1 base at V and 3 bases at J, leaving 4 bases unmatched.

DNA of the CDR3: TGTGCCAGCAGTTTACGTTCAGGGGGGACAGATACGCAGTATTTT. Residues: CASSLRSGGTDTQYF. The V and J genes are TRBV27 and TRBJ2-3; TRBD1 might be the D (7 bases). Germline V gene lookup returns CDR1 MNHEY and CDR2 SMNVEV (reference sequence). Trimming left V 2 bases short and J 3 bases short, with 12 bases between. The CDR3 covers 15 residues.

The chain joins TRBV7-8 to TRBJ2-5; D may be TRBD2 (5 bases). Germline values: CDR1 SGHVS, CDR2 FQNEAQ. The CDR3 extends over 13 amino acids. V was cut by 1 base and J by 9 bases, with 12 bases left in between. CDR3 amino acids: CASSLERVEAQYF. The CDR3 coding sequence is TGTGCCAGCAGCTTAGAGAGGGTTGAGGCCCAGTACTTC.

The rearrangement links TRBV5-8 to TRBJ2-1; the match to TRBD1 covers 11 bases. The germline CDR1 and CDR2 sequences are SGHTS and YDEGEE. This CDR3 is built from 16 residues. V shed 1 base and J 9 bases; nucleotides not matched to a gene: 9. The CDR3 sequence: CASSLPGGTGGFEQFF. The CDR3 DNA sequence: TGTGCCAGCAGCTTGCCCGGAGGGACAGGGGGTTTTGAGCAGTTCTTC.

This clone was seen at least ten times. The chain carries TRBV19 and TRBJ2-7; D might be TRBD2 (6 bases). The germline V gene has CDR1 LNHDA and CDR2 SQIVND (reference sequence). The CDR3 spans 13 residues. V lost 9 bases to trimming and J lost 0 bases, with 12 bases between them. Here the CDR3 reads CARTPGLSYEQYF. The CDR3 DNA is TGTGCCAGAACTCCGGGACTCTCCTACGAGCAGTACTTC.

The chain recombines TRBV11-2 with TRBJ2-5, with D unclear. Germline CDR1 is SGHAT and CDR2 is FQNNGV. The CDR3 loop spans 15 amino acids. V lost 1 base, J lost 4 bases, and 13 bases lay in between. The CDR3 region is CASSLGHGTGETQYF. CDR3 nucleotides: TGTGCCAGCAGCTTAGGCCACGGAACGGGAGAGACCCAGTACTTC.

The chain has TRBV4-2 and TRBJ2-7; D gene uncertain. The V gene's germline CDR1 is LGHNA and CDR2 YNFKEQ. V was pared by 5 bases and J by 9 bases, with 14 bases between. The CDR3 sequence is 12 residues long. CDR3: CASSLDPGPQYF. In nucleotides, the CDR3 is TGTGCCAGCAGCTTGGATCCCGGGCCGCAGTACTTC.

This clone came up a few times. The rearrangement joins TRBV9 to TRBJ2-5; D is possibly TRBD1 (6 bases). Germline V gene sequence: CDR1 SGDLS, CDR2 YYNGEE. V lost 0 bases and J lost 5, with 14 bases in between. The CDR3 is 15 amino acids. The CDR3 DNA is TGTGCCAGCAGCGTAGGGTCTGGGGGCCGGGAGACCCAGTACTTC. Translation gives CASSVGSGGRETQYF. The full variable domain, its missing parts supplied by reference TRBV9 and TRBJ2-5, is DSGVTQTPKHLITATGQRVTLRCSPRSGDLSVYWYQQSLDQGLQFLIQYYNGEERAKGNILERFSAQQFPDLHSELNLSSLELGDSALYFCASSVGSGGRETQYFGPGTRLLVL.

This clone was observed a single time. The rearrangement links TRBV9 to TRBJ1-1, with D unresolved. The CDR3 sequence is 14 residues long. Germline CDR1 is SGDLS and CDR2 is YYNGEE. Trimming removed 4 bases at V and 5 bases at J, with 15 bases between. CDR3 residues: CASSTTSGVTEAFF. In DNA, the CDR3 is TGTGCCAGCAGCACCACTTCTGGGGTAACTGAAGCTTTCTTT. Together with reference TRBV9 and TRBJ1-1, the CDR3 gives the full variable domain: DSGVTQTPKHLITATGQRVTLRCSPRSGDLSVYWYQQSLDQGLQFLIQYYNGEERAKGNILERFSAQQFPDLHSELNLSSLELGDSALYFCASSTTSGVTEAFFGQGTRLTVV.